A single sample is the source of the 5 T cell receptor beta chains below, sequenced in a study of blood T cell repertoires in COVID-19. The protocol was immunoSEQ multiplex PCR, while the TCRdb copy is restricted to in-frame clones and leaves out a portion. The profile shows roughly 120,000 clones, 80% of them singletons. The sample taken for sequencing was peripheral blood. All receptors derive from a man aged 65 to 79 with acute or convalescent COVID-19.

The CDR3 sequence: CASSNGQGAETQYF. CDR3 DNA sequence: TGCGCCAGCAGCAACGGCCAGGGGGCGGAGACCCAGTACTTC. The gene calls are TRBV5-1 and TRBJ2-5; TRBD1 matches at 8 bases. Unmatched junction bases numbered 7, after V lost 4 bases and J lost 5 bases. CDR1 is SGHRS and CDR2 is YFSETQ in the germline V gene. This CDR3 spans 14 amino acids. Variable domain in full (rest from reference TRBV5-1 and TRBJ2-5): KAGVTQTPRYLIKTRGQQVTLSCSPISGHRSVSWYQQTPGQGLQFLFEYFSETQRNKGNFPGRFSGRQFSNSRSEMNVSTLELGDSALYLCASSNGQGAETQYFGPGTRLLVL.

This CDR3 is CASSIGTGSYTEAFF. The CDR3 bases are TGTGCCAGTAGTATTGGGACAGGGAGTTACACTGAAGCTTTCTTT. The rearrangement joins TRBV19 to TRBJ1-1; 9 nucleotides line up with TRBD1. The CDR3 runs 15 residues. CDR1 is LNHDA, CDR2 SQIVND, per germline (reference sequence). V gave up 3 bases and J gave up 3 bases; unmatched junction bases: 5. Together with reference TRBV19 and TRBJ1-1, the CDR3 gives the full variable domain: DGGITQSPKYLFRKEGQNVTLSCEQNLNHDAMYWYRQDPGQGLRLIYYSQIVNDFQKGDIAEGYSVSREKKESFPLTVTSAQKNPTAFYLCASSIGTGSYTEAFFGQGTRLTVV.

Here the CDR3 DNA reads TGCGCCAGCAGCCAAGGACTAGCTCATGAGCAGTACTTC. It specifies CASSQGLAHEQYF. The chain links TRBV4-1 to TRBJ2-7, with 7 bases lining up with TRBD2. V was pared by 1 base and J by 7 bases, with 4 bases of the junction left unmatched. The germline V gene has CDR1 MGHRA and CDR2 YSYEKL. The CDR3 loop spans 13 amino acids.

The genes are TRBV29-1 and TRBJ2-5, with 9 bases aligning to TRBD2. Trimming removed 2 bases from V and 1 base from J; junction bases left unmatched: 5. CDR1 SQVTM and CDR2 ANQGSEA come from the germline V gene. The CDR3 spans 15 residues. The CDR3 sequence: CSVERLAGPQETQYF. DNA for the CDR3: TGCAGCGTTGAAAGGCTAGCGGGGCCCCAAGAGACCCAGTACTTC.

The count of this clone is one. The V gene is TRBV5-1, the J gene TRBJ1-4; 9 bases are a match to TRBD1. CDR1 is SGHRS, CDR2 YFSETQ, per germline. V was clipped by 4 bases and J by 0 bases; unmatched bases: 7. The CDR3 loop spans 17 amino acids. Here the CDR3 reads CASSLQGARATNEKLFF. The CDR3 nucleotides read TGCGCCAGCAGCCTACAGGGGGCGCGGGCAACTAATGAAAAACTGTTTTTT.